This T cell receptor beta chain was sequenced during a study of spatial heterogeneity in lung cancer. Time point meaning: blood at routine non-recurrence follow-up after resection. Material for sequencing was whole RNA from tumor, nontumor lung or frozen PBMC, left unsorted. TCRdb re-analysed the 5' RACE reads in MiXCR, keeping a single row per CDR3 protein. In the table there are 85,000 to 100,000 distinct CDR3 sequences, roughly a fifth of which are singletons. The sequencing here drew on PBMCs, taken at follow-up. The TCR originated in a male donor with early-stage non-small cell lung cancer.

The CDR3 DNA reads TGTGCCAGCAGCGGAGAGGTCTGGACTCCGAACACTGAAGCTTTCTTT. Its translation: CASSGEVWTPNTEAFF. The chain links TRBV9 to TRBJ1-1; unclear D gene. Trimming cost V 3 bases and J 1 base, with 16 bases left between them. This CDR3 spans 16 amino acids. From germline, CDR1 is SGDLS and CDR2 YYNGEE.